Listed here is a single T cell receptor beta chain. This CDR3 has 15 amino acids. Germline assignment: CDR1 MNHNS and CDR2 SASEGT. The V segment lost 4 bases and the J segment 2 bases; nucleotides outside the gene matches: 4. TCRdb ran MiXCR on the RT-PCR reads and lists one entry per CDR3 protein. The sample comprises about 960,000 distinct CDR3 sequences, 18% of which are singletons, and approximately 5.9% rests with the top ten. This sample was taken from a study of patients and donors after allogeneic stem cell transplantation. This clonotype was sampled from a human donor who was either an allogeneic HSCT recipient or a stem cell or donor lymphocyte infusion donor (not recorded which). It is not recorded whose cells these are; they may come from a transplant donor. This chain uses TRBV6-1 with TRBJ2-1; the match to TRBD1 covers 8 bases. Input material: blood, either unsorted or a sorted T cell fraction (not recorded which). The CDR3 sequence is CASSGQGFPYNEQFF. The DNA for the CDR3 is TGTGCCAGCAGTGGACAGGGGTTCCCCTACAATGAGCAGTTCTTC.